This paragraph covers one TCR beta chain sequence. Its antigen is currently unknown. The data are from a study of T cells in localized non-small cell lung cancer. Overall study findings and caveats: Since sequencing was restricted to only one region of the tumor, intratumor heterogeneity remains a possibility. Higher adjacent-lung clonality was associated with shorter survival. Uninvolved adjacent lung showed the highest T cell clonality, exceeding tumor. In adjacent lung, a median roughly 56 of the top 100 tumor clones were found.

Per the germline V gene, CDR1 is GTSNPN and CDR2 is SVGIG (reference sequence). Trimming removed 0 bases from V and 10 bases from J, with 10 bases in between. This CDR3 comprises 13 residues. Assay: immunoSEQ multiplex PCR; the TCRdb copy retains only in-frame clones and omits some. There are around 1,200 clones in the sample; 27% occur only once, and 15% to 20% lies in the top ten. The chain couples TRBV30 to TRBJ1-6; the D gene is possibly TRBD1 (6 bases). Sequencing used lung tumor tissue, obtained before any cancer treatment. The TCR originated in a female donor over 55 with stage III squamous cell lung carcinoma. CDR3 in amino acids: CAWSVQGGSPLHF. CDR3 sequence (DNA): TGTGCCTGGAGTGTACAGGGTGGGTCACCCCTCCACTTT.